This T cell receptor (beta chain) was sequenced in a study of Graves' ophthalmopathy and Graves' hyperthyroidism. As for the study in general: Before any treatment, peripheral blood was taken at the initial diagnosis.

Ophthalmopathy donors showed moderate-to-severe activity, CAS ≥3, NOSPECS ≥4 and a duration under 3 months. Patients with other autoimmune diseases, uncontrolled infections, pregnancy or lactation were excluded. A volume of 9.5 to 10 ml of fresh peripheral blood supplied the PBMCs. This clonotype has a count of ten or more. The CDR3 is made up of 13 amino acids. Germline V lookup: CDR1 DFQATT, CDR2 SNEGSKA (reference sequence). Unmatched junction bases numbered 3, after V lost 6 bases and J lost 6 bases. Amplification targeted the TCR beta CDR3 regions, with RNA transcripts as the source material. Scientists carried out first-round RT-PCR using HTBI primers and then a second-round multiplex PCR. TCRdb itself ran the multiplex PCR reads through MiXCR, one entry per CDR3 protein. The sample lists approximately 460,000 distinct CDR3 sequences; approximately 15% were seen once.

Source material: blood. The source of this sequence is a woman in her twenties or thirties with Graves' ophthalmopathy. The chain has TRBV20-1 and TRBJ1-6; 9 bases map to TRBD1. The CDR3 loop is CSASTGGNSPLHF. DNA of the CDR3: TGCAGTGCGTCGACAGGGGGTAATTCACCCCTCCACTTT.